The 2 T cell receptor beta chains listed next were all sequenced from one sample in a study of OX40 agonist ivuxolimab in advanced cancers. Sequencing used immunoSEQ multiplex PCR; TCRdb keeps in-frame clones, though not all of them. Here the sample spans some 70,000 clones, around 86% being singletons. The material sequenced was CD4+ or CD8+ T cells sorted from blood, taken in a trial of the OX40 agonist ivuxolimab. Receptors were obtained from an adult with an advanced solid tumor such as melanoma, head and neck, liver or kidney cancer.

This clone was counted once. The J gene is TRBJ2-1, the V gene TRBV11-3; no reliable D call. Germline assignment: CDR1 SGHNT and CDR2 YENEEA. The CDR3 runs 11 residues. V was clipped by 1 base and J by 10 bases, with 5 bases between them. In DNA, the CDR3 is TGTGCCAGCAGCTTAGGAACAGAGCAGTTCTTC. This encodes CASSLGTEQFF. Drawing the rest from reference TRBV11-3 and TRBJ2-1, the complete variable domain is EAGVVQSPRYKIIEKKQPVAFWCNPISGHNTLYWYLQNLGQGPELLIRYENEEAVDDSQLPKDRFSAERLKGVDSTLKIQPAELGDSAVYLCASSLGTEQFFGPGTRLTVL.

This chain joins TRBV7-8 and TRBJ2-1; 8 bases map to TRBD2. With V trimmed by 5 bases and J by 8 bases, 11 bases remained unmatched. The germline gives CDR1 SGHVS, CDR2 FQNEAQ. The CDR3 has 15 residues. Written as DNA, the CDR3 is TGTGCCAGCAGCCGAACCTGGACTAGCCTGGATGAGCAGTTCTTC. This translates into CASSRTWTSLDEQFF.